The sequence of this T cell receptor beta chain was determined in a study of cytomegalovirus exposure and HLA in healthy donors. CDR3 length: 15 amino acids. Germline V gene sequence: CDR1 KGHSH, CDR2 LQKENI. The V end was cut by 6 bases, the J end by 4 bases, with 15 bases between. It was with 60 Vbeta and 13 Jbeta primers that the PCR ran. Assay: immunoSEQ multiplex PCR; the TCRdb copy retains only in-frame clones and omits some. The sample lists over 100,000 clones, around 69% seen once, with about 8.9% in the top ten. The sample taken for sequencing was PBMCs. This chain joins TRBV18 and TRBJ1-4; possibly TRBD1 for D (6 bases). The clonotype originates from a woman in her forties in good health and CMV-seropositive. This CDR3 is CASSLSRGINEKLFF. CDR3 in DNA: TGTGCCAGCTCGCTCTCCAGGGGAATTAATGAAAAACTGTTTTTT.